This T cell receptor beta chain appears in the sequencing data of a study of shared clonotypes between healthy human individuals. Assay: immunoSEQ multiplex PCR; the TCRdb copy retains only in-frame clones and omits some. The sample carries about 1 million clones, about 74% recorded once. Study-wide results and caveats: Clonotype sharing across a few donors was observed for roughly 5% of naive CD4 clonotypes. How much donors shared clonotypes was expected to be affected by sequencing depth. Non-shared clonotypes displayed generation probabilities falling below those of clonotypes present in all four donors.

Germline CDR1 SEHNR, CDR2 FQNEAQ (reference sequence). The CDR3 runs 16 residues. Trimming took 2 bases from V and 12 from J; bases not matched to a gene: 13. With regard to this clone: Its matching antigen is unknown.

The sample was memory CD4+ T cells sorted from blood. Subset of the sample: CD45RA-negative fraction. The rearrangement links TRBV7-9 to TRBJ2-1, with TRBD2 matching over 10 bases. This sequence was found in a man younger than 35 in good health. Here the CDR3 DNA reads TGTGCCAGCAGCTTACACGGTAGCGGGGGGCCCATGGCGCAGTTCTTC. Protein sequence: CASSLHGSGGPMAQFF.